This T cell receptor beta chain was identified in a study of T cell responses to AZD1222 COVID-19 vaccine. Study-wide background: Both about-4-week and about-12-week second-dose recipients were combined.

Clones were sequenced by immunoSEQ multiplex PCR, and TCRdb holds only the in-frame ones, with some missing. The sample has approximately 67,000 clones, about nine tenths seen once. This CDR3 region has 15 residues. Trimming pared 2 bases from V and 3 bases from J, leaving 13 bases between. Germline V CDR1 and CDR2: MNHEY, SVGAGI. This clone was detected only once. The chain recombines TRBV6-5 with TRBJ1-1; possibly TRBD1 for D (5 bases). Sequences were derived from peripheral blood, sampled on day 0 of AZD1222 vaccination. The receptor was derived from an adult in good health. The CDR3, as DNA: TGTGCCAGCAGTTACCTGGCGGGGGGGGACACTGAAGCTTTCTTT. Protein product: CASSYLAGGDTEAFF.